The T cell receptor beta chain described here comes from a study of blood T cell repertoires in COVID-19. The CDR3 spans 17 residues. Under the authors' procedure: Reference gene primer amplification yielded estimated nucleated cell counts. This table comes from immunoSEQ multiplex PCR, and its TCRdb copy is limited to in-frame clones, with some not included. V and J calls and clone size are given by that table; D and trimming were obtained from the DNA. The sample carries tens of thousands of clones, approximately 77% recorded once. The J gene is TRBJ2-3, the V gene TRBV21-1; the table names TRBD2, a call not compared with the DNA. TRBV21-1 is shown as a pseudogene. Sequenced input: peripheral blood. This clonotype originated in a human donor in a cohort sampled during active COVID-19. The CDR3 DNA follows: TGTGCCAGCAGCAAGCCGGGACTCGCACCGCCCACAGATACGCAGTATTTT. As protein: CASSKPGLAPPTDTQYF.